The 14 T cell receptor beta chains in this list originate from one sample, sequenced in a study of T cell responses to AZD1222 COVID-19 vaccine. The protocol was immunoSEQ multiplex PCR, while the TCRdb copy is restricted to in-frame clones and leaves out a portion. The top ten clones hold about 4% of a sample with 30,000 to 35,000 clones, approximately 78% of them seen once. The input for sequencing was peripheral blood, taken 28 days after the second AZD1222 dose. All receptors come from an adult who received the AZD1222 COVID-19 vaccine.

This clone occurred once. V gene TRBV3-1 (or the pseudogene TRBV3-2) combines with J gene TRBJ1-4, with D unclear. The CDR3 is 16 residues long. The V gene's germline CDR1 is LGHDT and CDR2 YNNKEL (reference sequence). Trimming shortened V by 4 bases and J by 4 bases, and 16 bases separated the two germline ends. The CDR3 region has the DNA TGTGCCAGCAGCCTCACCGCGGGAAGAAGTAATGAAAAACTGTTTTTT. This sequence encodes CASSLTAGRSNEKLFF.

The gene calls are TRBV1 and TRBJ1-2; TRBD1 is the table's D call, not checked against the DNA. TRBV1 is classified as a pseudogene. The CDR3 is made up of 15 amino acids. In nucleotides, the CDR3 is TGCACCAGCAGCCAAGAAGTAAGAACAGAGTATGGCTACACCTTC. Residues: CTSSQEVRTEYGYTF.

This clone was seen only once. This sequence joins TRBV27 and TRBJ1-2, with 7 bases that match TRBD1. Per the germline V gene, CDR1 is MNHEY and CDR2 is SMNVEV (reference sequence). The CDR3 extends over 15 amino acids. The junction had 8 bases not matched to a gene; V was cut back by 3 bases and J by 4 bases. The CDR3 DNA reads as TGTGCCAGCAGTTTTTACAGGGGTGGTGGCTATGGCTACACCTTC. Encoded protein: CASSFYRGGGYGYTF.

The chain couples TRBV7-2 to TRBJ1-2; 8 bases are shared with TRBD1. CDR3 length equals 16 residues. V trimming: 4 bases; J trimming: 4 bases; junction bases outside the gene matches: 11. CDR1 and CDR2 from the germline V gene are SGHTA and FQGNSA. CDR3 amino acids: CASSSSGTGTLYGYTF. The CDR3 nucleotides read TGTGCCAGCAGCTCCTCCGGGACAGGAACCCTCTATGGCTACACCTTC.

The rearrangement links TRBV11-3 to TRBJ2-7, with a possible D match to TRBD1 (6 bases). Germline V gives CDR1 SGHNT, CDR2 YENEEA. This CDR3 region has 15 residues. Trimming stripped 3 bases from V and 2 bases from J, with 14 bases between. The CDR3 reads CASSFCSQGTYEQYF. The CDR3 DNA reads TGTGCCAGCAGCTTCTGTTCCCAGGGGACCTACGAGCAGTACTTC.

The V and J genes are TRBV15 and TRBJ2-1; D is unresolved. The CDR3 contains 13 residues. Germline V gene sequence: CDR1 LNHNV, CDR2 YYDKDF (reference sequence). The V end was cut by 0 bases, the J end by 10 bases, with 10 bases between. CDR3: CATSRDLYGEQFF. CDR3 DNA sequence: TGTGCCACCAGCAGAGATTTGTATGGAGAGCAGTTCTTC.

The J gene is TRBJ2-5, the V gene TRBV5-1; no clear D gene. Trimming left V 0 bases short and J 5 bases short, with 11 bases between. Germline V gives CDR1 SGHRS, CDR2 YFSETQ. This CDR3 region has 14 residues. The CDR3 is CASSLANMVETQYF. Written as DNA, the CDR3 is TGCGCCAGCAGCTTGGCCAATATGGTGGAGACCCAGTACTTC.

The chain has TRBV6-5 and TRBJ2-7; TRBD1 aligns across 9 bases. This CDR3 has 12 amino acids. Germline CDR1 and CDR2: MNHEY and SVGAGI. With V trimmed by 6 bases and J by 6 bases, 3 bases remained unmatched. The CDR3 sequence: CASRGGQGEQYF. CDR3 sequence (DNA): TGTGCCAGCAGGGGGGGACAGGGCGAGCAGTACTTC.

The chain combines TRBV5-6 with TRBJ2-7; possible D gene TRBD1, 6 bases. Germline CDR1 and CDR2: SGHDT and YYEEEE. CDR3 length: 14 residues. Trimming took off 3 bases at V and 2 bases at J, with 12 bases between the two ends. The CDR3 loop is CASSSTGTPYEQYV. The CDR3 DNA sequence: TGTGCCAGCAGCTCGACCGGGACACCCTACGAGCAGTACGTC.

This rearrangement joins TRBV19 to TRBJ2-1; D is perhaps TRBD2 (5 bases). Germline loops: CDR1 LNHDA, CDR2 SQIVND (reference sequence). The CDR3 extends over 18 amino acids. Trimming left V 6 bases short and J 0 bases short, with 21 bases between. CDR3 coding DNA: TGTGCCAGTAGAAATGGGAGAGACCGCTTGGGCTCCTACAATGAGCAGTTCTTC. Translation: CASRNGRDRLGSYNEQFF.

This clone has only a few counts. This chain connects TRBV28 to TRBJ1-6, with 7 bases that match TRBD1. There are 13 residues in the CDR3. Germline trimming cut 3 bases from V and 18 bases from J; bases unmatched to any gene: 11. Germline V gene data show CDR1 as MDHEN and CDR2 as SYDVKM. CDR3: CASSFWAGGLGHF. DNA of the CDR3: TGTGCCAGCAGTTTTTGGGCAGGGGGGCTTGGCCACTTT.

The chain uses TRBV6-6 and TRBJ2-7, with D possibly matching TRBD1 (5 bases). In germline, CDR1 is MNHNY, CDR2 SVGAGI (reference sequence). The CDR3 covers 12 residues. The V end lost 8 bases, the J end lost 6 bases, and 14 bases lay between the germline ends. The CDR3 sequence: CASRPGQGEQYV. The DNA of the CDR3 is TGTGCCAGCCGCCCCGGGCAGGGCGAGCAGTACGTC.

Comments on this clone: The same CDR3 also results from other DNA sequences found in this sample. The chain recombines TRBV6-5 with TRBJ1-2; D possibly corresponds to TRBD1 (6 bases). Trimming shortened V by 2 bases and J by 2 bases, and 6 bases separated the two germline ends. This CDR3 spans 13 amino acids. Germline CDR1 reads MNHEY; CDR2 reads SVGAGI. CDR3: CASSYDRNYGYTF. For the CDR3, the DNA is TGTGCCAGCAGTTACGACAGGAACTATGGCTACACCTTC.

The gene calls are TRBV5-6 and TRBJ1-2; D possibly corresponds to TRBD1 (6 bases). CDR1 and CDR2 (germline): SGHDT, YYEEEE. V was clipped by 4 bases and J by 4 bases, with 20 bases between them. This CDR3 contains 16 residues. CDR3 DNA sequence: TGTGCCAGCAGCCTGCGGTCCACAGGGTTGGGCTATGGCTACACCTTC. This encodes CASSLRSTGLGYGYTF.